Each of the 5 T cell receptor beta chains below was sequenced from the same sample in a study of human T cells and chemical hapten exposure. TCRdb fed the RACE reads into MiXCR, producing one record per CDR3 protein. Of about 80,000 distinct CDR3 sequences listed, approximately 8% are singletons. Time point defined: patch test 1, 2 weeks after DPC sensitization. Treatment of the sample: therapeutic diphenylcyclopropenone sensitization with weekly scalp DPC. The sequencing here drew on whole blood, taken in connection with sensitization to the hapten diphenylcyclopropenone (DPC). The receptors here all came from a woman in her 30s with alopecia areata. Some clones in this sample may be carry-over from other donors' samples.

This clonotype was seen more than once but under ten times. The J gene is TRBJ2-1, the V gene TRBV2; D possibly uses TRBD1 or TRBD2 (5 bases each). This CDR3 is built from 14 residues. Trimming removed 7 bases at V and 1 base at J, with 11 bases between. Germline V gene data show CDR1 as SNHLY and CDR2 as FYNNEI. The CDR3 loop reads CASTGRLSYNEQFF. CDR3 bases: TGTGCCAGCACGGGACGGCTATCCTACAATGAGCAGTTCTTC.

This clonotype was seen ten or more times. The chain uses TRBV6-1 and TRBJ1-1; maybe TRBD1 (6 bases). The germline CDR1 and CDR2 sequences are MNHNS and SASEGT. The CDR3 is made up of 14 amino acids. V gave up 6 bases and J gave up 5 bases, with 16 bases separating them. The CDR3 loop reads CASRSKGGRTEAFF. The CDR3 DNA reads TGTGCCAGCAGAAGCAAGGGGGGGCGGACTGAAGCTTTCTTT.

This clonotype was picked up many times. The chain joins TRBV11-2 to TRBJ1-2; unclear D gene. CDR3 length: 14 residues. Trimming pared 2 bases from V and 2 bases from J, leaving 9 bases between. Germline CDR1 reads SGHAT; CDR2 reads FQNNGV. CDR3: CASSLNVKNYGYTF. CDR3 sequence (DNA): TGTGCCAGCAGCTTAAATGTGAAGAACTATGGCTACACCTTC.

J is TRBJ1-5 and V is TRBV2; D unresolved. This CDR3 has 12 residues. Germline V CDR1 and CDR2: SNHLY, FYNNEI. Trimming left V 4 bases short and J 3 bases short, with 4 bases between. The CDR3 is CASSAYNQPQHF. Written as DNA, the CDR3 is TGTGCCAGCAGTGCCTACAATCAGCCCCAGCATTTT.

The chain is built from TRBV20-1 and TRBJ2-3; D gene ambiguous. CDR1 DFQATT and CDR2 SNEGSKA come from the germline V gene (reference sequence). Trimming left V 5 bases short and J 5 bases short, with 8 bases between. The CDR3 totals 11 residues. The CDR3 region is CSAAFLDTQYF. The DNA for the CDR3 is TGCAGTGCTGCCTTCCTAGATACGCAGTATTTT.